This T cell receptor (beta chain) derives from a study of T cell responses to AZD1222 COVID-19 vaccine. In germline, CDR1 is SGDLS, CDR2 YYNGEE. CDR3 size: 16 residues. J was trimmed by 4 bases and V by 4 bases; bases with no gene match: 10. Measured with immunoSEQ multiplex PCR; TCRdb has only the in-frame clones, and not every one. This repertoire shows 66,000 or so clones, about four fifths found once; its top ten account for roughly 21%. Study results and caveats: Seropositive AZD1222 recipients at baseline numbered only five to seven. Vaccine-associated CD4 TCRs spanned spike, dominant at 160-218 and 743-854. Once two AZD1222 doses were given, Spike-specific TCR breadth and depth went up.

With respect to this clone: Antigen: not known.

This chain joins TRBV9 and TRBJ2-3; TRBD1 aligns across 9 bases. The sample consisted of peripheral blood, taken on day 0 of MenACWY control vaccination. The sequence was collected from an adult in good health. Here the CDR3 reads CASSSDRGFMADTQYF. CDR3 nucleotide sequence: TGTGCCAGCAGCTCAGACAGGGGGTTCATGGCAGATACGCAGTATTTT.